The T cell receptor beta chain described here comes from a study of cytomegalovirus exposure and HLA in healthy donors. For the study at large: Some 85 million unique TCRs, all from HLA-typed donors, were included in an early release of the data. Study findings and constraints: The study put 150 to 200 TCR beta chains on its list as cytomegalovirus-associated.

Healthy bone marrow donors supplied every sample. The study ran its PCR with 60 Vbeta and 13 Jbeta primers. Some clones are missing from TCRdb's copy, which holds only in-frame ones; the method was immunoSEQ multiplex PCR. The table records 150,000 to 200,000 clones, around 75% of them present only once. This clone has a handful of counts. Its target is unknown. Germline CDR1 reads MDHEN; CDR2 reads SYDVKM. The CDR3 has 13 residues. The V gene lost 5 bases and the J gene lost 3 bases, with 10 bases spanning the gap. The gene calls are TRBV28 and TRBJ1-2, with D unresolved. The TCR originated in a female donor in good health and CMV-seronegative. The specimen was PBMCs. The CDR3, as DNA: TGTGCCAGCAGTAAACAGAGATACTATGGCTACACCTTC. Translating it yields CASSKQRYYGYTF.